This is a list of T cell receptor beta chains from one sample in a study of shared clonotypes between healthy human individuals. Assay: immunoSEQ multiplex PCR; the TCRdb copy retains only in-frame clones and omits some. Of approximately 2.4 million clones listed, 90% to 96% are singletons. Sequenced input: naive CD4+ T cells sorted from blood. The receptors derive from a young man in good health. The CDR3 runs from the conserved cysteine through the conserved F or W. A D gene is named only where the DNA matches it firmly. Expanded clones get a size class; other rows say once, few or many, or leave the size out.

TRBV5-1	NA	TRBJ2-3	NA	TGCGCCAGCAGCCCTAGCGAGGATACGCAGTATTTT	CASSPSEDTQYF
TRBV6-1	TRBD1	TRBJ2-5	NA	TGTGCCAGCATTCGGGACAGTCCTGGAGAGACCCAGTACTTC	CASIRDSPGETQYF
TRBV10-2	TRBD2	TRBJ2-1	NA	TGCGCCAGCAGGGGGGAGGGAGCGGGAGGGAAAATCTACAATGAGCAGTTCTTC	CASRGEGAGGKIYNEQFF
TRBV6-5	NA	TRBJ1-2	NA	TGTGCCAGCAGTTACTTATCTAAAGGGGGTTACCATGGCTACACCTTC	CASSYLSKGGYHGYTF
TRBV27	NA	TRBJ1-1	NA	TGTGCCAGCAATCCCTCCCCGCTAGTCCGATCAAAGGGCACTGAAGCTTTCTTT	CASNPSPLVRSKGTEAFF
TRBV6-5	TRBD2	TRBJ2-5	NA	TGTGCCAGCAGTTACTCGATGGCTAGCGGGCAAGAGACCCAGTACTTC	CASSYSMASGQETQYF
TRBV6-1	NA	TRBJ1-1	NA	TGTGCCAGCAGGCAAGGGGAGATTAACACTGAAGCTTTCTTT	CASRQGEINTEAFF
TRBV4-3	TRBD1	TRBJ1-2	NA	TGCGCCAGCAGCCGCGGACAGGGGGACGGCTACACCTTC	CASSRGQGDGYTF
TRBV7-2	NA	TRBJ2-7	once	TGTGCCAGCAGCTTCGATCTAACCTACGAGCAGTACTTC	CASSFDLTYEQYF
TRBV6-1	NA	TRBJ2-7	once	TGTGCCGGAAGCCTGGCGAGCGCCTACGAGCAGTACTTC	CAGSLASAYEQYF
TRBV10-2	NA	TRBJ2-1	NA	TGCGCCAGCAGTGAAGGGGCCCGGTATGAGCAGTTCTTC	CASSEGARYEQFF
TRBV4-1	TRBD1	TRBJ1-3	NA	TGCGCCAGCAGCCAAGAATTGACAGGGGGCCCGAGATCCTCTGGAAACACCATATATTTT	CASSQELTGGPRSSGNTIYF
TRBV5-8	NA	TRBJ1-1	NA	TGTGCCAGCAGCCATGACAGACGCACTGAAGCTTTCTTT	CASSHDRRTEAFF
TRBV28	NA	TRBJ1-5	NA	TGTGCCAGCAGTTTATCAGTTAGCAATCAGCCCCAGCATTTT	CASSLSVSNQPQHF
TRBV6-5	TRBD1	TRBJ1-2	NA	TGTGCCAGCAGCCGGGGACAGGTCGGAGCTGGCTACACCTTC	CASSRGQVGAGYTF
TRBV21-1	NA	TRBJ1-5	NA	TGTGCCAGCAGCAAAGCGTCAGCTAAAGATAGCAATCAGCCCCAGCATTTT	CASSKASAKDSNQPQHF
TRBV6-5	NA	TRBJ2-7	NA	TGTGCCAGCAGTCAGACAGGGACTACCTACGAGCAGTACTTC	CASSQTGTTYEQYF
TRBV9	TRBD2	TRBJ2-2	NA	TGTGCCAGCAGCGTAGTGGCTAGCGGGAGATCCGGGGAGCTGTTTTTT	CASSVVASGRSGELFF
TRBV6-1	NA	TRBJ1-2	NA	TGTGCCAGCAGTGAAGGAATCTGGCGAACAGCTCCCTTC	CASSEGIWRTAPF
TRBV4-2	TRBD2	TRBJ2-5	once	TGTGCCAGCAGCCAAGCCGGGGGGTCGGAGACCCAGTACTTC	CASSQAGGSETQYF
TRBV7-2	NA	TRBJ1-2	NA	TGTGCCAGCAGCCTGGGAGGGGGGAGCTACACCTTC	CASSLGGGSYTF
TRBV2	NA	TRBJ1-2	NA	TGTGCCAGCAGTGATGGGAGGGGCTACACCTTC	CASSDGRGYTF
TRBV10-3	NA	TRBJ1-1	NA	TGTGCCATCAGTGAGGGAGTGGGCATGAACACTGAAGCTTTCTTT	CAISEGVGMNTEAFF
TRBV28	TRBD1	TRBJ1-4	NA	TGTGCCAGCGCTCGTCCCGGGACAGGGAATGAAAAACTGTTTTTT	CASARPGTGNEKLFF
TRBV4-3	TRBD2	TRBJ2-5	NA	TGCGCCAGCAGCCAAGGGGCACTAGCGGGGCAAGAGACCCAGTACTTC	CASSQGALAGQETQYF
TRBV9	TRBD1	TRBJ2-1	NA	TGTGCCAGCAGCCAGGGACAGGGGAACTACAATGAGCAGTTCTTC	CASSQGQGNYNEQFF
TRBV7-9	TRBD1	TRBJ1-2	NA	TGTGCCAGCAGCTTAGCAGGCGGACAGGGGCCGGCTAGCTATGGCTACACCTTC	CASSLAGGQGPASYGYTF
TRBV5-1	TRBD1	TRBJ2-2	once	TGCGCCAGCAGTATCGACGGACAGGGGGGCGGCGGGGAGCTGTTTTTT	CASSIDGQGGGGELFF
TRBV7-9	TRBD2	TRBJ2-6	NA	TGTGCCAGCAAACCAGTAGCGGGGAGCTCTGGGGCCAACGTCCTGACTTTC	CASKPVAGSSGANVLTF
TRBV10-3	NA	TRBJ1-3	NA	TGTGCCATCAGTTACGTTCCTGGGTCCTCTGGAAACACCATATATTTT	CAISYVPGSSGNTIYF
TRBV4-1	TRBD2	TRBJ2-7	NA	TGCGCCAGCAGCCAAGATATGGGCGGGAGTAGTTACGAGCAGTACTTC	CASSQDMGGSSYEQYF
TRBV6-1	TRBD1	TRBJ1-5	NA	TGTGCCGGCTCCGGGACAGGCAACAGTCCCCAGCATTTT	CAGSGTGNSPQHF
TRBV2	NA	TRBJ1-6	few	TGTGCCAGCAGTACAGGGATCCCCCTCTCCCTCCACTTT	CASSTGIPLSLHF
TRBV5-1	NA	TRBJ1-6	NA	TGCGCCAGCGGCAGGGGAGAGAATAATTCACCCCTCCACTTT	CASGRGENNSPLHF
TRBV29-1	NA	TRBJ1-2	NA	TGCAGCGTGGGAACAGGGTCATATGGCTACACCTTC	CSVGTGSYGYTF
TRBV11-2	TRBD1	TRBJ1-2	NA	TGTGCCAGCAGCTTAGCGGATCTCAGGGGACAGGGAGCAGCTGGCTACACCTTC	CASSLADLRGQGAAGYTF
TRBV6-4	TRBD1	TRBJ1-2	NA	TGTGCCAGCAGTGCTGACAGGGGGCAGGGTGGCTACACCTTC	CASSADRGQGGYTF
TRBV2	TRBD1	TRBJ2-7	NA	TGTGCCAGCAGTGAAACAGGGGGCGCGGGGGAGCAGTACTTC	CASSETGGAGEQYF
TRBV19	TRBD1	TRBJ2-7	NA	TGTGCCAGTAGTATAGTCCTCACCGGGACAGGGAATTTCGAGCAGTACTTC	CASSIVLTGTGNFEQYF
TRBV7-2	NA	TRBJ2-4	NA	TGTGCCAGCAGCCCCCTAACTCTAATAGCCAAAAACATTCAGTACTTC	CASSPLTLIAKNIQYF
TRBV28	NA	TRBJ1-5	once	TGTGCCAGCAGTTTAGGGGGCCGGGGATCCGATCAGCCCCAGCATTTT	CASSLGGRGSDQPQHF
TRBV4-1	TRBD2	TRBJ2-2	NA	TGCGCCAGCAGCCAAGGGGCTAGCGGGGGCACCGGGGAGCTGTTTTTT	CASSQGASGGTGELFF
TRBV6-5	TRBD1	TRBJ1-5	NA	TGTGCCAGCAGGAGGGGGCAGCGGCCCCAGCATTTT	CASRRGQRPQHF
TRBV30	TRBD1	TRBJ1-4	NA	TGTGCCTGGAGGGACAGGGGGCGCGGGAATGAAAAACTGTTTTTT	CAWRDRGRGNEKLFF